Below, 29 T cell receptor beta chains from the same sample are listed, as sequenced in a study of cytomegalovirus exposure and HLA in healthy donors (dated by TCRdb to 2017 to 2019). Libraries were constructed by the immunoSEQ multiplex PCR assay. The multiplex PCR relied on a mix of 60 forward primers for TCR Vbeta segments and 13 reverse primers for TCR Jbeta segments. What TCRdb holds here is the immuneACCESS table cut down to in-frame rearrangements. Part of the clones is not present; checked against another copy, under half of the missing clones reflect an unresolved V gene, and the others are unexplained. The sample table contains about 130,000 clones; only one count was recorded for about 80% of them. Roughly 1.2% of the sample comes from the top ten. Source material: PBMCs. These receptors all stem from a man aged 50-59 years in good health and CMV-seronegative.

This clone was counted once. The rearrangement joins TRBV11-3 to TRBJ2-1; D is perhaps TRBD1 (5 bases). V dropped 5 bases and J dropped 11 bases, with 16 bases sitting between them. The length of the CDR3 is 13 residues. Looked up from germline, CDR1 is SGHNT and CDR2 is YENEEA. The CDR3 sequence is CASSALGAEKQFF. The CDR3 coding sequence is TGTGCCAGCAGCGCCTTAGGGGCGGAGAAGCAGTTCTTC.

This chain links TRBV5-1 with TRBJ1-1; no firm D call. The CDR3 has 14 residues. Germline values: CDR1 SGHRS, CDR2 YFSETQ. V lost 0 bases, J lost 6 bases, and 12 bases lay in between. CDR3 coding DNA: TGCGCCAGCAGCTTGGGGACTGTGACCGCTGAAGCTTTCTTT. Protein sequence: CASSLGTVTAEAFF.

The chain employs TRBV28 and TRBJ2-7, with a possible D match to TRBD1 (6 bases). V was cut by 5 bases and J by 6 bases, with 17 bases left in between. This CDR3 is built from 14 residues. Germline CDR1 is MDHEN and CDR2 is SYDVKM. CDR3 protein: CASSPDRITAEQYF. The CDR3 DNA reads as TGTGCCAGCAGTCCCGACAGGATAACCGCCGAGCAGTACTTC.

On this clone: One end of the junction does not line up with germline, which may come from a read error. This chain connects TRBV7-7 to TRBJ2-1, with 7 positions matching TRBD1. The CDR3 is made up of 16 amino acids. Germline CDR1 SSHAT, CDR2 FNYEAQ (reference sequence). Here the CDR3 reads CASSLGGQTLYNEQFF. In nucleotides, the CDR3 is TGTGCTAGCAGCTTAGGGGGACAGACTCTATACAATGAGCAGTTCTTC.

This clone turned up a few times. The V and J genes are TRBV19 and TRBJ2-1, with a weak D call TRBD2 (5 bases). This CDR3 is built from 17 residues. V lost 4 bases and J 5 bases, leaving 21 bases between the germline ends. The germline gives CDR1 LNHDA, CDR2 SQIVND (reference sequence). The CDR3 sequence: CASSSVRSGIPNNEQFF. The CDR3 DNA reads TGTGCCAGTAGTAGTGTTAGGTCGGGAATTCCTAACAATGAGCAGTTCTTC. Full variable domain (rest looked up from reference TRBV19 and TRBJ2-1): DGGITQSPKYLFRKEGQNVTLSCEQNLNHDAMYWYRQDPGQGLRLIYYSQIVNDFQKGDIAEGYSVSREKKESFPLTVTSAQKNPTAFYLCASSSVRSGIPNNEQFFGPGTRLTVL.

The gene calls are TRBV2 and TRBJ2-7; tentatively, D is TRBD2 (8 bases). The CDR3 consists of 20 residues. The V end was cut by 8 bases, the J end by 6 bases, with 38 bases between. Germline V gene lookup returns CDR1 SNHLY and CDR2 FYNNEI. CDR3 sequence: CASDPRGRGPGLGAGGEQYF. DNA for the CDR3: TGTGCCAGCGACCCCCGAGGAAGGGGGCCGGGACTAGGGGCCGGGGGCGAGCAGTACTTC.

This clone was seen once. The chain carries TRBV10-3 and TRBJ1-5; no reliable D call. This CDR3 has 14 amino acids. CDR1 and CDR2 from the germline V gene are ENHRY and SYGVKD. Trimming stripped 4 bases from V and 2 bases from J, with 9 bases between. The CDR3 DNA is TGTGCCATCAGTGGTAGCTCGGGCAATCAGCCCCAGCATTTT. Translated, it gives CAISGSSGNQPQHF.

V gene TRBV11-1 combines with J gene TRBJ2-6; TRBD1 agrees at 8 bases. V was pared by 4 bases and J by 3 bases, with 5 bases of the junction left unmatched. Germline-derived CDR1 and CDR2 are SGHAT and FQDESV (reference sequence). The CDR3 covers 16 residues. The CDR3 is CASSSGQGGGANVLTF. The DNA for the CDR3 is TGTGCCAGCAGCTCAGGACAGGGCGGTGGGGCCAACGTCCTGACTTTC.

The chain has TRBV10-3 and TRBJ2-2; the match to TRBD1 covers 9 bases. The germline gives CDR1 ENHRY, CDR2 SYGVKD. The CDR3 is 14 amino acids. V lost 7 bases to trimming and J lost 6 bases; unmatched junction nucleotides: 6. CDR3 sequence reads: CAITFDRGAGELFF. CDR3 nucleotide sequence: TGTGCCATCACCTTCGACAGGGGGGCCGGGGAGCTGTTTTTT.

The J gene is TRBJ1-1, the V gene TRBV10-3, with 7 bases identical to TRBD1. Trimming took 7 bases from V and 1 from J; bases not matched to a gene: 3. The CDR3 contains 13 residues. Germline V gives CDR1 ENHRY, CDR2 SYGVKD. The CDR3 nucleotides read TGTGCCATCAAAGGGACAGCGAACACTGAAGCTTTCTTT. The encoded protein is CAIKGTANTEAFF.

V is TRBV9 and J is TRBJ2-2; tentatively, D is TRBD1 (5 bases). This CDR3 is built from 16 residues. CDR1 is SGDLS, CDR2 YYNGEE, per germline. Trimming removed 0 bases from V and 7 bases from J, with 16 bases in between. Written as DNA, the CDR3 is TGTGCCAGCAGCGTAGGATCCAATAGGGGCGGCGGGGAGCTGTTTTTT. It is translated as CASSVGSNRGGGELFF.

This clone was observed once. This sequence joins TRBV7-9 and TRBJ2-1; maybe TRBD2 (6 bases). Germline lookup yields CDR1 SEHNR and CDR2 FQNEAQ (reference sequence). Trimming left V 4 bases short and J 1 base short, with 11 bases between. CDR3 length equals 15 residues. For the CDR3, the DNA is TGTGCCAGCAGCTCTCGGGGGACTTCCTACAATGAGCAGTTCTTC. It specifies CASSSRGTSYNEQFF.

This clone was observed at least ten times. The chain combines TRBV27 with TRBJ2-3; TRBD1 matches at 8 bases. The CDR3 has 15 residues. Germline assignment: CDR1 MNHEY and CDR2 SMNVEV (reference sequence). With 2 bases clipped from V and 3 bases from J, the junction kept 4 bases outside the gene matches. CDR3 residues: CASSLNRGRTDTQYF. The CDR3 nucleotides are TGTGCCAGCAGTTTAAACAGGGGGAGGACAGATACGCAGTATTTT.

The chain joins TRBV10-3 to TRBJ1-2; no reliable D call. The CDR3 runs 15 residues. With 0 bases removed from V and 0 bases from J, the gap between germline ends came to 8 bases. CDR1 and CDR2 (germline): ENHRY, SYGVKD. The CDR3 DNA reads TGTGCCATCAGTGAGTCGATTACAGCTAACTATGGCTACACCTTC. Residues: CAISESITANYGYTF.

The gene calls are TRBV5-1 and TRBJ2-1, with TRBD2 matching over 9 bases. The germline CDR1 and CDR2 sequences are SGHRS and YFSETQ. The V segment lost 0 bases and the J segment 6 bases; nucleotides outside the gene matches: 10. CDR3 size: 17 residues. The chain's CDR3 is CASSLGAASGVGNEQFF. CDR3 nucleotide sequence: TGCGCCAGCAGCTTGGGGGCGGCTAGCGGGGTCGGCAATGAGCAGTTCTTC.

The rearrangement links TRBV5-1 to TRBJ2-5, with 7 bases aligning to TRBD1. The CDR3 has 15 residues. Germline trimming cut 2 bases from V and 4 bases from J; bases unmatched to any gene: 8. Looked up from germline, CDR1 is SGHRS and CDR2 is YFSETQ. The CDR3 DNA follows: TGCGCCAGCAGCTTCATGAGACAGGGAAGAGAGACCCAGTACTTC. This encodes CASSFMRQGRETQYF.

This clone was seen a few times. CDR3 in amino acids: CASSEWEMNTEAFF. CDR3 DNA: TGTGCCAGCAGTGAATGGGAGATGAACACTGAAGCTTTCTTT. This chain connects TRBV25-1 to TRBJ1-1, with D unresolved. V was shortened by 1 base and J by 0 bases, with 6 bases between the two germline ends. Germline CDR1 and CDR2: MGHDK and SYGVNS. This CDR3 has 14 amino acids.

V is TRBV7-8 and J is TRBJ1-2; D gene unclear. Germline CDR1 is SGHVS and CDR2 is FQNEAQ. Trimming cost V 1 base and J 2 bases, with 5 bases left between them. The CDR3 contains 13 residues. CDR3 sequence reads: CASSLERNYGYTF. CDR3 nucleotides: TGTGCCAGCAGCTTAGAACGGAACTATGGCTACACCTTC.

The chain links TRBV27 to TRBJ1-1, with TRBD1 matching 7 bases. This CDR3 is built from 15 residues. Trimming cost V 5 bases and J 4 bases; bases outside gene matches: 10. Germline CDR1 MNHEY, CDR2 SMNVEV (reference sequence). CDR3 protein: CASSLRQGGLTEAFF. CDR3 in DNA: TGTGCCAGCAGTCTTCGACAGGGTGGGCTCACTGAAGCTTTCTTT.

This chain connects TRBV27 to TRBJ1-2, with D possibly matching TRBD1 (5 bases). Trimming took 3 bases from V and 8 from J, leaving 13 bases between them. The length of the CDR3 is 13 residues. Looked up from germline, CDR1 is MNHEY and CDR2 is SMNVEV (reference sequence). CDR3 coding DNA: TGTGCCAGCAGTTTTGATGGTCAGGGCGGCTACACCTTC. Protein: CASSFDGQGGYTF.

The chain uses TRBV5-1 and TRBJ1-4; 9 nucleotides line up with TRBD1. Germline CDR1 SGHRS, CDR2 YFSETQ. This CDR3 is built from 16 residues. V trimming: 3 bases; J trimming: 5 bases; junction bases outside the gene matches: 8. Here the CDR3 reads CASSSWAGTGNEKLFF. CDR3 sequence (DNA): TGCGCCAGCAGCTCATGGGCCGGGACAGGGAATGAAAAACTGTTTTTT.

This rearrangement joins TRBV6-6 to TRBJ2-5; tentative D call: TRBD2 (5 bases). Germline-derived CDR1 and CDR2 are MNHNY and SVGAGI (reference sequence). Trimming took off 4 bases at V and 5 bases at J, with 14 bases between the two ends. The CDR3 runs to 14 residues. This chain's CDR3 is CASSFSVGVETQYF. The DNA for the CDR3 is TGTGCCAGCAGTTTTTCGGTGGGAGTGGAGACCCAGTACTTC.

This clone was seen a handful of times. The chain recombines TRBV5-1 with TRBJ2-2; TRBD2 is a possible D gene (5 bases). The CDR3 is made up of 15 amino acids. Trimming pared 0 bases from V and 4 bases from J, leaving 10 bases between. Looked up from germline, CDR1 is SGHRS and CDR2 is YFSETQ. The CDR3 region has the DNA TGCGCCAGCAGCTTGGCGGGGTGGGGCACCGGGGAGCTGTTTTTT. Residues: CASSLAGWGTGELFF. Using reference TRBV5-1 and TRBJ2-2 for the parts outside the CDR3, the full variable domain is KAGVTQTPRYLIKTRGQQVTLSCSPISGHRSVSWYQQTPGQGLQFLFEYFSETQRNKGNFPGRFSGRQFSNSRSEMNVSTLELGDSALYLCASSLAGWGTGELFFGEGSRLTVL.

The rearrangement links TRBV10-1 to TRBJ1-1; D is uncertain. V shed 5 bases and J shed 1 base, with 2 bases lying between them. This CDR3 contains 11 residues. From germline, CDR1 is WNHNN and CDR2 SYGVQD (reference sequence). CDR3 residues: CASSQNTEAFF. In nucleotides, the CDR3 is TGCGCCAGCAGTCAGAACACTGAAGCTTTCTTT.

This clone was seen a handful of times. Here the CDR3 reads CASSLRSGHEQFF. The CDR3 DNA reads as TGTGCCAGCAGCTTGCGCTCAGGGCACGAGCAGTTCTTC. The chain couples TRBV5-4 to TRBJ2-1; the D gene is possibly TRBD1 (5 bases). The CDR3 is 13 residues long. The V end was cut by 1 base, the J end by 10 bases, with 12 bases between. Germline V gene sequence: CDR1 SGHNT, CDR2 YYREEE (reference sequence).

This clone came up a few times. The J gene is TRBJ2-1, the V gene TRBV28; 10 bases align to TRBD2. After removal of 7 bases from V and 4 bases from J, the junction contained 19 bases not matched to a gene. Per the germline V gene, CDR1 is MDHEN and CDR2 is SYDVKM. The CDR3 contains 19 residues. The CDR3: CASTQWQGARTSGYNEQFF. The CDR3 DNA is TGTGCCAGCACCCAGTGGCAGGGGGCGAGGACTAGCGGTTACAATGAGCAGTTCTTC.

This clone has just a few counts. The chain combines TRBV6-1 with TRBJ1-5, with D possibly TRBD1 on 6 matching bases. V dropped 6 bases and J dropped 0 bases, with 12 bases sitting between them. Germline V lookup: CDR1 MNHNS, CDR2 SASEGT. The CDR3 spans 15 residues. DNA for the CDR3: TGTGCCAGCAGGGACAGTGTTTCTAGCAATCAGCCCCAGCATTTT. Encoded protein: CASRDSVSSNQPQHF.

The chain recombines TRBV19 with TRBJ1-5; 8 bases agree with TRBD1. The CDR3 length is 13 residues. The V segment lost 3 bases and the J segment 8 bases; nucleotides outside the gene matches: 3. CDR1 is LNHDA, CDR2 SQIVND, per germline (reference sequence). As DNA, the CDR3 is TGTGCCAGTAGTATGAACAGGGGGGAGCCCCAGCATTTT. Protein sequence: CASSMNRGEPQHF. The full variable domain, rest sourced from reference TRBV19 and TRBJ1-5, is DGGITQSPKYLFRKEGQNVTLSCEQNLNHDAMYWYRQDPGQGLRLIYYSQIVNDFQKGDIAEGYSVSREKKESFPLTVTSAQKNPTAFYLCASSMNRGEPQHFGDGTRLSIL.

The gene calls are TRBV5-1 and TRBJ2-1; 11 bases are a match to TRBD2. The ends lost 2 bases at V and 4 bases at J; junction bases unmatched: 8. The germline CDR1 and CDR2 sequences are SGHRS and YFSETQ. The CDR3 consists of 17 residues. As DNA, the CDR3 is TGCGCCAGCAGCTTCGGGTCTAGCGGGAGGCCGTACAATGAGCAGTTCTTC. It codes for CASSFGSSGRPYNEQFF.